This passage covers 23 T cell receptor beta chains from one sample sequenced in a study of spatial heterogeneity in lung cancer. The study's findings and limits: Intratumoral expanded alpha and beta TCR counts were found to track tumor mutation counts.

Indicated time point: sample taken at primary tumor resection. TCRdb itself ran the 5' RACE reads through MiXCR, one entry per CDR3 protein. Of 9,500 to 13,000 distinct CDR3 sequences in the sample, approximately 8% were seen once. These receptors lack a known antigen. This sample comprised lung tumor tissue, obtained at surgery. These receptor sequences come from a male donor with early-stage non-small cell lung cancer.

As for this clonotype: The junction does not match germline at one end; this may be a read error. The chain joins TRBV11-2 to TRBJ2-2; 14 bases are a match to TRBD2. The CDR3 spans 17 residues. Germline values: CDR1 SGHAT, CDR2 FQNNGV. The CDR3 DNA is TGTGTCAGCATTCGACTAGCGGGAGGGATGAACACCGGGGAGCTGTTTTTT. It is translated as CVSIRLAGGMNTGELFF.

This chain links TRBV9 with TRBJ2-6; a possible D gene is TRBD2 (6 bases). This CDR3 contains 15 residues. With 0 bases removed from V and 2 bases from J, the gap between germline ends came to 6 bases. Germline-derived CDR1 and CDR2 are SGDLS and YYNGEE. The CDR3 here is CASSVAGAGANVLTF. The CDR3 DNA is TGTGCCAGCAGCGTAGCGGGGGCTGGGGCCAACGTCCTGACTTTC. The full variable domain, in which reference TRBV9 and TRBJ2-6 provide the parts outside the CDR3, is DSGVTQTPKHLITATGQRVTLRCSPRSGDLSVYWYQQSLDQGLQFLIQYYNGEERAKGNILERFSAQQFPDLHSELNLSSLELGDSALYFCASSVAGAGANVLTFGAGSRLTVL.

This clonotype has ten or more counts. The chain recombines TRBV29-1 with TRBJ1-1, with TRBD1 identical over 7 bases. Germline CDR1 reads SQVTM; CDR2 reads ANQGSEA. Germline trimming cut 4 bases from V and 0 bases from J; bases unmatched to any gene: 5. The CDR3 is 14 residues long. The CDR3 loop reads CSVARDSLNTEAFF. The CDR3 nucleotides read TGCAGCGTTGCCCGGGACAGCCTGAACACTGAAGCTTTCTTT.

This clonotype was seen many times. The chain joins TRBV28 to TRBJ1-1; D may be TRBD1 (6 bases). The CDR3 has 14 residues. CDR1 is MDHEN, CDR2 SYDVKM, per germline. V lost 2 bases and J 5 bases, leaving 12 bases between the germline ends. CDR3: CASSLIRQGTEAFF. CDR3 DNA: TGTGCCAGCAGTTTAATTAGGCAGGGGACTGAAGCTTTCTTT.

This clonotype was detected only a few times. V and J are TRBV9 and TRBJ1-1; D not resolved. The CDR3 sequence is 13 residues long. In germline, CDR1 is SGDLS, CDR2 YYNGEE. The V gene lost 4 bases and the J gene lost 0 bases, with 7 bases spanning the gap. The DNA of the CDR3 is TGTGCCAGCAGCTCCGGGCTGAACACTGAAGCTTTCTTT. Amino acid sequence: CASSSGLNTEAFF.

This clonotype was counted at least ten times. This chain links TRBV5-1 with TRBJ2-3; TRBD1 matches at 7 bases. CDR1 is SGHRS, CDR2 YFSETQ, per germline. V shed 4 bases and J 1 base; nucleotides not matched to a gene: 6. The CDR3 covers 15 residues. CDR3: CASSPGQLRTDTQYF. CDR3 DNA sequence: TGCGCCAGCAGCCCGGGACAGCTTCGCACAGATACGCAGTATTTT.

This clonotype is medium-sized in the sample. This rearrangement joins TRBV12-3 or TRBV12-4 to TRBJ1-5, with D uncertain. The length of the CDR3 is 12 residues. V dropped 2 bases and J dropped 3 bases, with 2 bases sitting between them. The CDR3 coding sequence is TGTGCCAGCAGTTTAACCAATCAGCCCCAGCATTTT. The encoded protein is CASSLTNQPQHF.

This clonotype was picked up a small number of times. This chain joins TRBV24-1 and TRBJ2-3; 10 nucleotides match TRBD1. The CDR3 is made up of 16 amino acids. The germline CDR1 and CDR2 sequences are KGHDR and SFDVKD. V lost 6 bases, J lost 0 bases, and 5 bases stayed unmatched. The CDR3 here is CATSPGQGGSTDTQYF. Here the CDR3 DNA reads TGTGCCACCAGTCCCGGACAGGGGGGGAGCACAGATACGCAGTATTTT.

This clonotype was seen a few times. The chain recombines TRBV9 with TRBJ1-1; D ambiguous. With 0 bases removed from V and 2 bases from J, the gap between germline ends came to 8 bases. Looked up from germline, CDR1 is SGDLS and CDR2 is YYNGEE. This CDR3 is built from 14 residues. CDR3 bases: TGTGCCAGCAGCGTAGGTTTGGGAAACACTGAAGCTTTCTTT. Encoded protein: CASSVGLGNTEAFF. Full variable domain (missing parts from reference TRBV9 and TRBJ1-1): DSGVTQTPKHLITATGQRVTLRCSPRSGDLSVYWYQQSLDQGLQFLIQYYNGEERAKGNILERFSAQQFPDLHSELNLSSLELGDSALYFCASSVGLGNTEAFFGQGTRLTVV.

The sample holds a few counts of this clonotype. V usage is TRBV5-1 and J usage is TRBJ2-5; D possibly matches TRBD1 or TRBD2 (5 bases each). The CDR3 runs to 14 residues. In germline, CDR1 is SGHRS, CDR2 YFSETQ. Trimming stripped 0 bases from V and 4 bases from J, with 10 bases between. CDR3 nucleotides: TGCGCCAGCAGCTTGGAGGCAGGGAGAGAGACCCAGTACTTC. This gives the protein CASSLEAGRETQYF. The whole variable domain, filled in from reference TRBV5-1 and TRBJ2-5, reads KAGVTQTPRYLIKTRGQQVTLSCSPISGHRSVSWYQQTPGQGLQFLFEYFSETQRNKGNFPGRFSGRQFSNSRSEMNVSTLELGDSALYLCASSLEAGRETQYFGPGTRLLVL.

The sample holds one count of this clonotype. The J gene is TRBJ2-1, the V gene TRBV5-4, with D perhaps matching TRBD2 (6 bases). The germline gives CDR1 SGHNT, CDR2 YYREEE (reference sequence). The V end lost 1 base, the J end lost 6 bases, and 11 bases lay between the germline ends. The CDR3 contains 14 residues. This CDR3 reads CASSLWEEGNEQFF. The CDR3 nucleotides are TGTGCCAGCAGCTTGTGGGAGGAGGGCAATGAGCAGTTCTTC. The variable domain in full, completed from reference TRBV5-4 and TRBJ2-1, reads ETGVTQSPTHLIKTRGQQVTLRCSSQSGHNTVSWYQQALGQGPQFIFQYYREEENGRGNFPPRFSGLQFPNYSSELNVNALELDDSALYLCASSLWEEGNEQFFGPGTRLTVL.

This clonotype was detected a few times. The chain links TRBV16 to TRBJ1-1; D uncertain. This CDR3 has 14 amino acids. Germline assignment: CDR1 KGHSY and CDR2 FQNENV. V was shortened by 1 base and J by 4 bases, with 10 bases between the two germline ends. CDR3 in amino acids: CASSQWSFGTEAFF. CDR3 sequence (DNA): TGTGCCAGCAGCCAATGGTCTTTTGGCACTGAAGCTTTCTTT.

This clonotype was counted only a few times. The rearrangement links TRBV7-3 to TRBJ2-2, with D perhaps TRBD1 or TRBD2 (5 bases each). There are 12 residues in the CDR3. CDR1 is SGHTA, CDR2 FQGTGA, per germline. Between the trimmed V and J ends, which lost 3 bases and 6 bases, there was a span of 5 bases. CDR3 coding DNA: TGTGCCAGCAGCTTGGGGGCCGGGGAGCTGTTTTTT. Amino acid sequence: CASSLGAGELFF.

This clonotype came up many times. The chain couples TRBV2 to TRBJ1-1; TRBD1 matches 10 bases. Germline CDR1 and CDR2: SNHLY and FYNNEI. V dropped 5 bases and J dropped 4; count of bases not matched to a gene: 7. The CDR3 covers 15 residues. The CDR3 loop is CASSPPGQGPTEAFF. In nucleotides, the CDR3 is TGTGCCAGCAGTCCCCCGGGACAGGGGCCCACTGAAGCTTTCTTT.

This clonotype came up many times. V usage is TRBV30 and J usage is TRBJ1-4; D ambiguous. V lost 0 bases, J lost 1 base, and 6 bases lay in between. The CDR3 loop spans 14 amino acids. Germline V gives CDR1 GTSNPN, CDR2 SVGIG (reference sequence). The CDR3 nucleotides are TGTGCCTGGAGTGTAGGAGGAACTAATGAAAAACTGTTTTTT. This gives the protein CAWSVGGTNEKLFF.

This clonotype was detected ten times or more. V usage is TRBV12-3 or TRBV12-4 and J usage is TRBJ1-5; D is ambiguous. The V gene lost 1 base and the J gene lost 5 bases, with 9 bases spanning the gap. This CDR3 contains 14 residues. The CDR3 DNA follows: TGTGCCAGCAGTTTAGGGCAGGTGGATCAGCCCCAGCATTTT. It yields the protein CASSLGQVDQPQHF.

This clonotype was seen ten or more times. The chain is built from TRBV29-1 and TRBJ2-5; D unclear. Trimming stripped 3 bases from V and 5 bases from J, with 16 bases between. The CDR3 is made up of 14 amino acids. The V gene's germline CDR1 is SQVTM and CDR2 ANQGSEA. The CDR3 DNA follows: TGCAGCGTTGACCAACAGCCTACACAGGAGACCCAGTACTTC. Amino acid sequence: CSVDQQPTQETQYF.

This clonotype was seen ten or more times. The CDR3, as DNA: TGTGCCAGCAGTTTGGGAGGGGGAACCTTTAACTATGGCTACACCTTC. It is translated as CASSLGGGTFNYGYTF. V gene TRBV28 combines with J gene TRBJ1-2, with D perhaps TRBD1 (6 bases). Trimming pared 3 bases from V and 1 base from J, leaving 15 bases between. The CDR3 is 16 amino acids. Germline V gene lookup returns CDR1 MDHEN and CDR2 SYDVKM.

This clonotype was detected many times. The V call is TRBV5-4, the J call TRBJ2-3, with a weak D call TRBD1 (5 bases). V gave up 0 bases and J gave up 0 bases, with 14 bases separating them. This CDR3 is 17 amino acids long. Germline V gene sequence: CDR1 SGHNT, CDR2 YYREEE (reference sequence). The DNA of the CDR3 is TGTGCCAGCAGCTTGGTCGGGCAGGGAAGAAGCACAGATACGCAGTATTTT. Protein product: CASSLVGQGRSTDTQYF.

Worth noting for this clonotype: The junction and the germline gene differ at one end; a read error may be behind it. This sequence joins TRBV7-9 and TRBJ1-2, with D unresolved. The germline V gene encodes CDR1 SEHNR and CDR2 FQNEAQ (reference sequence). The CDR3 loop spans 13 amino acids. CDR3 amino acids: CVSSLAGSSGYTF. The CDR3 region has the DNA TGTGTCAGCAGCTTAGCGGGCAGTTCTGGCTACACCTTC.

This clonotype was detected ten times or more. The V gene is TRBV29-1, the J gene TRBJ2-5; D might be TRBD1 or TRBD2, each matching 5 bases. The V end lost 4 bases, the J end lost 4 bases, and 10 bases lay between the germline ends. Germline assignment: CDR1 SQVTM and CDR2 ANQGSEA. The CDR3 is made up of 12 amino acids. The CDR3 here is CSVVGTTETQYF. CDR3 coding DNA: TGCAGCGTTGTTGGGACGACAGAGACCCAGTACTTC.

This clonotype has at least ten counts. In DNA form, the CDR3 reads TGTGCCAGCAGCATTTCAGGGACAGGTGGACTAACCAAAAACATTCAGTACTTC. Protein sequence: CASSISGTGGLTKNIQYF. This sequence joins TRBV27 and TRBJ2-4, with 8 bases aligning to TRBD1. Looked up from germline, CDR1 is MNHEY and CDR2 is SMNVEV (reference sequence). Trimming cost V 6 bases and J 2 bases; bases outside gene matches: 15. CDR3 length equals 18 residues.

This clonotype has just a few counts. The gene calls are TRBV11-2 and TRBJ2-3; D remains ambiguous. The CDR3 loop spans 14 amino acids. V lost 1 base to trimming and J lost 5 bases, with 10 bases between them. CDR1 and CDR2 from the germline V gene are SGHAT and FQNNGV. The CDR3: CASSLGTQRDTQYF. CDR3 in DNA: TGTGCCAGCAGCTTAGGGACCCAGCGAGATACGCAGTATTTT.